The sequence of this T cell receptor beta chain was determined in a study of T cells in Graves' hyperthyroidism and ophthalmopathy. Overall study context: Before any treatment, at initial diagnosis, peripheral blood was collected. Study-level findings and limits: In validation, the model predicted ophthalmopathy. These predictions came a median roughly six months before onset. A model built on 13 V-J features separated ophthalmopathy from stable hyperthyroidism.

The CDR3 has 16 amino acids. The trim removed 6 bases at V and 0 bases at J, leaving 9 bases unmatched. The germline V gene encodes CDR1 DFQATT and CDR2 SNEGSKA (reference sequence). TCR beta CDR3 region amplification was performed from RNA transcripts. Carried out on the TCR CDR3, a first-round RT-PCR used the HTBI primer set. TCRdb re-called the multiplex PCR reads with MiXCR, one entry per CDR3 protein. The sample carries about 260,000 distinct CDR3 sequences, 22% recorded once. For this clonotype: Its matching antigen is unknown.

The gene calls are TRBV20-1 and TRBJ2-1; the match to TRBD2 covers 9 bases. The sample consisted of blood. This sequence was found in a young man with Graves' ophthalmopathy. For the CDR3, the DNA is TGCAGTGCACCGACTAGCGGCAGAGGCTCCTACAATGAGCAGTTCTTC. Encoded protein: CSAPTSGRGSYNEQFF.